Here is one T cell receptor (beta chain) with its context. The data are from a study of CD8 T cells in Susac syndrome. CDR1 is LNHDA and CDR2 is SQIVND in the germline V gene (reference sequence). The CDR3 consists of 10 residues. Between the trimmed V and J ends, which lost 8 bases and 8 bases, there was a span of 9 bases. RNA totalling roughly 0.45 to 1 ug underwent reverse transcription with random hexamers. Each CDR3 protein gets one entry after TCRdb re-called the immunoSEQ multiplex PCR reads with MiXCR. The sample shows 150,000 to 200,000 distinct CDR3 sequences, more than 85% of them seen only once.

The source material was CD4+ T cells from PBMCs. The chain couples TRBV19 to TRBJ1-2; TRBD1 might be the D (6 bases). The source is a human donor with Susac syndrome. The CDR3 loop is CASGDTGYTF. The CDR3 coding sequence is TGTGCCAGTGGGGACACCGGCTACACCTTC.